Following are 17 T cell receptor beta chains from one sample sequenced in a study of shared clonotypes between healthy human individuals. Using immunoSEQ multiplex PCR, the repertoire was profiled, and TCRdb retains in-frame clones only, with some absent. The sample records about 1.1 million clones, around three quarters being singletons. The source material was memory CD4+ T cells from PBMCs. Subset in this sample: CD45RA-negative fraction. The receptors stem from a man aged 18 to 29 in good health. Some clones in this sample may be carry-over from other donors' samples.

V usage is TRBV5-1 and J usage is TRBJ1-3, with 9 bases lining up with TRBD1. Germline-derived CDR1 and CDR2 are SGHRS and YFSETQ. With 4 bases clipped from V and 8 bases from J, the junction kept 4 bases outside the gene matches. CDR3 length equals 13 residues. The CDR3 coding sequence is TGCGCCAGCAGCAGGACAGGGGAGGACACCATATATTTT. It encodes CASSRTGEDTIYF. Using reference TRBV5-1 and TRBJ1-3 for the parts outside the CDR3, the full variable domain is KAGVTQTPRYLIKTRGQQVTLSCSPISGHRSVSWYQQTPGQGLQFLFEYFSETQRNKGNFPGRFSGRQFSNSRSEMNVSTLELGDSALYLCASSRTGEDTIYFGEGSWLTVV.

As to this clone: The sample has other DNA sequences that encode this CDR3 too. The CDR3 loop reads CASSFRENTGELFF. The CDR3 bases are TGTGCCAGCAGTTTTAGGGAAAACACCGGGGAGCTGTTTTTT. The chain couples TRBV27 to TRBJ2-2, with D uncertain. CDR3 size: 14 residues. CDR1 and CDR2 from the germline V gene are MNHEY and SMNVEV (reference sequence). The V end was cut by 3 bases, the J end by 2 bases, with 7 bases between.

With regard to this clone: Other nucleotide sequences in the sample specify the same CDR3. The chain couples TRBV28 to TRBJ2-7; TRBD1 might be the D (7 bases). Germline loops: CDR1 MDHEN, CDR2 SYDVKM. This CDR3 spans 12 amino acids. Trimming removed 4 bases from V and 5 bases from J, with 9 bases in between. CDR3 DNA sequence: TGTGCCAGCAGTTCAGGGGGGCACGAGCAGTACTTC. Amino acid sequence: CASSSGGHEQYF. The entire variable domain, with the rest obtained from reference TRBV28 and TRBJ2-7, is as follows: DVKVTQSSRYLVKRTGEKVFLECVQDMDHENMFWYRQDPGLGLRLIYFSYDVKMKEKGDIPEGYSVSREKKERFSLILESASTNQTSMYLCASSSGGHEQYFGPGTRLTVT.

V is TRBV7-6 and J is TRBJ2-1; 8 bases are a match to TRBD2. Trimming took 6 bases from V and 10 from J; bases not matched to a gene: 17. The CDR3 totals 16 residues. Germline V CDR1 and CDR2: SGHVS, FNYEAQ. In nucleotides, the CDR3 is TGTGCCAGCAGATCTGGGTTGCGGGAGGCCTCCCTCGAGCAGTTCTTC. Its protein is CASRSGLREASLEQFF.

CDR3 DNA sequence: TGCGCCAGCAGCCAAGATAGAACGAGAAACTATGGCTACACCTTC. This codes for CASSQDRTRNYGYTF. The chain couples TRBV4-1 to TRBJ1-2, with unresolved D. Deletions cut 0 bases from V and 2 bases from J, with 10 bases between. Germline loops: CDR1 MGHRA, CDR2 YSYEKL. This CDR3 has 15 residues.

The chain carries TRBV18 and TRBJ2-6; no clear D. The CDR3 runs to 12 residues. Germline assignment: CDR1 KGHSH and CDR2 LQKENI. Trimming stripped 10 bases from V and 0 bases from J, with 4 bases between. Written as DNA, the CDR3 is TGTGCCACCGACTCTGGGGCCAACGTCCTGACTTTC. Its translation: CATDSGANVLTF.

The rearrangement joins TRBV4-1 to TRBJ1-2; D ambiguous. The CDR3 is 15 amino acids. Between the trimmed V and J ends, which lost 0 bases and 4 bases, there was a span of 12 bases. Per germline, CDR1 MGHRA and CDR2 YSYEKL. The CDR3 nucleotides are TGCGCCAGCAGCCAAGATCAGATGGCAGGCTATGGCTACACCTTC. Encoded protein: CASSQDQMAGYGYTF.

V is TRBV6-1 and J is TRBJ1-4, with a possible D match to TRBD1 (6 bases). The CDR3 extends over 15 amino acids. V was trimmed by 5 bases and J by 8 bases, leaving 18 bases between them. Germline CDR1 MNHNS, CDR2 SASEGT. The CDR3 loop reads CASSTGTREREKLFF. The CDR3 DNA is TGTGCCAGCAGTACCGGGACAAGGGAAAGGGAAAAACTGTTTTTT.

Note on this clone: A junction end diverges from the germline sequence, so it may reflect a read error. The chain carries TRBV7-9 and TRBJ1-1; 7 nucleotides agree with TRBD1. CDR1 and CDR2 from the germline V gene are SEHNR and FQNEAQ (reference sequence). This CDR3 contains 13 residues. DNA for the CDR3: TGTGCCAGCAGCCCCGACAGGGTTGAGACTGGCCTCTTT. Translating it yields CASSPDRVETGLF.

The chain links TRBV7-2 to TRBJ2-5; TRBD2 aligns across 11 bases. CDR3 size: 15 residues. CDR1 and CDR2 (germline): SGHTA, FQGNSA. The V and J ends lost 6 bases and 5 bases, in that order; junction bases with no gene match: 8. The DNA for the CDR3 is TGTGCCAGCAGTTCCACTAGCGGGAGTGGGGAGACCCAGTACTTC. The encoded protein is CASSSTSGSGETQYF.

This clone was recorded once. The CDR3 is CASKQTSGNTEAFF. For the CDR3, the DNA is TGTGCCAGCAAGCAGACTTCAGGGAACACTGAAGCTTTCTTT. This sequence joins TRBV28 and TRBJ1-1; D is unclear. Looked up from germline, CDR1 is MDHEN and CDR2 is SYDVKM. Trimming shortened V by 7 bases and J by 1 base, and 13 bases separated the two germline ends. The CDR3 spans 14 residues.

The chain has TRBV4-2 and TRBJ1-2; D may be TRBD1 (6 bases). The CDR3 covers 15 residues. V shed 0 bases and J shed 4 bases, with 12 bases lying between them. The germline CDR1 and CDR2 sequences are LGHNA and YNFKEQ. CDR3 sequence: CASSQDLGGSYGYTF. DNA of the CDR3: TGTGCCAGCAGCCAAGATTTGGGGGGCTCCTATGGCTACACCTTC.

The genes are TRBV20-1 and TRBJ2-1; 9 nucleotides agree with TRBD1. Germline lookup yields CDR1 DFQATT and CDR2 SNEGSKA (reference sequence). The CDR3 loop spans 11 amino acids. The trim removed 5 bases at V and 9 bases at J, leaving 2 bases unmatched. Here the CDR3 DNA reads TGCAGTGCTGGGACAGGGTTTGAGCAGTTCTTC. Translation: CSAGTGFEQFF.

The chain carries TRBV18 and TRBJ2-7; possibly TRBD2 for D (6 bases). Germline lookup yields CDR1 KGHSH and CDR2 LQKENI. The CDR3 consists of 13 residues. Deletions cut 5 bases from V and 4 bases from J, with 12 bases between. This CDR3 is CASSTAEGYEQYF. The DNA for the CDR3 is TGTGCCAGCTCAACGGCGGAGGGTTACGAGCAGTACTTC.

The V and J genes are TRBV7-9 and TRBJ2-5, with 14 bases aligning to TRBD2. V shed 5 bases and J 4 bases; nucleotides not matched to a gene: 6. CDR1 SEHNR and CDR2 FQNEAQ come from the germline V gene (reference sequence). The CDR3 is made up of 16 amino acids. The CDR3 is CASSPGLAGARETQYF. DNA for the CDR3: TGTGCCAGCAGCCCGGGACTAGCGGGAGCCAGAGAGACCCAGTACTTC.

CDR3 region: CASSQGETQYF. CDR3 DNA: TGTGCCAGCAGTCAGGGTGAGACCCAGTACTTC. The rearrangement links TRBV7-9 to TRBJ2-5; D is perhaps TRBD1 (5 bases). V was trimmed by 6 bases and J by 5 bases, leaving 7 bases between them. The CDR3 runs to 11 residues. Germline assignment: CDR1 SEHNR and CDR2 FQNEAQ (reference sequence).

This chain joins TRBV27 and TRBJ1-2; tentatively, D is TRBD1 (6 bases). CDR3 length: 17 residues. Germline CDR1 MNHEY, CDR2 SMNVEV (reference sequence). V was clipped by 0 bases and J by 3 bases, with 17 bases between them. For the CDR3, the DNA is TGTGCCAGCAGTTTATCTCCGGGACAAGGGACCTACTATGGCTACACCTTC. Translating it yields CASSLSPGQGTYYGYTF.